Only a few counts were recorded for the clone carrying this TCR beta chain. The sample comes from a study of blood T cell repertoires in COVID-19. TCRdb's copy holds only in-frame clones and misses some; the assay was immunoSEQ multiplex PCR. The sample consists of under 55,000 clones, more than 85% of them appearing once. The receptor comes from a man aged 35-49 years with active COVID-19. Sequencing input: peripheral blood.

The CDR3 region is CASSLIGTPGSGNTIYF. DNA for the CDR3: TGTGCCAGCTCACTCATCGGCACCCCGGGCTCTGGAAACACCATATATTTT. The chain recombines TRBV18 with TRBJ1-3; no definite D call. V was trimmed by 4 bases and J by 0 bases, leaving 16 bases between them. From germline, CDR1 is KGHSH and CDR2 LQKENI. This CDR3 is built from 17 residues.